This is a list of T cell receptor beta chains from one sample in a study of cytomegalovirus exposure and HLA in healthy donors. Produced via immunoSEQ multiplex PCR; TCRdb's table is partial and in-frame only. The sample lists roughly 120,000 clones; 75% to 85% were seen once. Sequencing input: PBMCs. These receptors all come from a man in his forties or fifties in good health and CMV-seronegative. Each CDR3 is given with its conserved first and last residue. Fields, in order: CDR3 DNA, CDR3 protein, V gene, D gene, J gene, clone size. The D gene is left open where the match is weak. Rows may omit the clone size; those that give it use once, few, many or a size class.

CDR3nt: TGCGCCAGCAGCTTGTCTAGACAGGGGTTGAACTACGAGCAGTACTTC; CDR3aa: CASSLSRQGLNYEQYF; v_gene: TRBV5-1; d_gene: TRBD1; j_gene: TRBJ2-7; abundance: .
CDR3nt: TGTGCCAGCAACAGAAACAGGGATTTCGGTGAAAAACTGTTTTTT; CDR3aa: CASNRNRDFGEKLFF; v_gene: TRBV6-6; d_gene: .; j_gene: TRBJ1-4; abundance: .
CDR3nt: TGTGCCAGTGGAGAAAGAAACACTGAAGCTTTCTTT; CDR3aa: CASGERNTEAFF; v_gene: TRBV19; d_gene: .; j_gene: TRBJ1-1; abundance: .
CDR3nt: TGTGCCAGCAGCTTAGGTGGAAACAGCTATGGCTACACCTTC; CDR3aa: CASSLGGNSYGYTF; v_gene: TRBV7-9; d_gene: .; j_gene: TRBJ1-2; abundance: .
CDR3nt: TGTGCCAGCAGCTACCCGAGGGGACAGGGTGACTACGAGCAGTACTTC; CDR3aa: CASSYPRGQGDYEQYF; v_gene: TRBV7-9; d_gene: TRBD1; j_gene: TRBJ2-7; abundance: .
CDR3nt: TGTGCCTGGACCACTTCGGAGACCCAGTACTTC; CDR3aa: CAWTTSETQYF; v_gene: TRBV30; d_gene: .; j_gene: TRBJ2-5; abundance: few
CDR3nt: TGTGCCAGCAGGCGGCAGGGGCGCAGGGAGACCCAGTACTTC; CDR3aa: CASRRQGRRETQYF; v_gene: TRBV14; d_gene: .; j_gene: TRBJ2-5; abundance: .
CDR3nt: TGTGCCAGCAGCGTAGAATTAGGCGGGCCTCTAGCCAAAAACAGTCAGTACTTC; CDR3aa: CASSVELGGPLAKNSQYF; v_gene: TRBV9; d_gene: .; j_gene: TRBJ2-4; abundance: .
CDR3nt: TGTGCCAGCAGCTTAGGCGGGACAGTCCAAGAGACCCAGTACTTC; CDR3aa: CASSLGGTVQETQYF; v_gene: TRBV7-2; d_gene: .; j_gene: TRBJ2-5; abundance: .
CDR3nt: TGTGCCAGCAGCGTCCGGGACAGGGAGACCGGGGAGCTGTTTTTT; CDR3aa: CASSVRDRETGELFF; v_gene: TRBV5-6; d_gene: TRBD1; j_gene: TRBJ2-2; abundance: .
CDR3nt: TGTGCCAGCTCACCACCGTCCGGGGTCCCACGACTTCAAGAGACCCAGTACTTC; CDR3aa: CASSPPSGVPRLQETQYF; v_gene: TRBV18; d_gene: .; j_gene: TRBJ2-5; abundance: .
CDR3nt: TGCAGCGTTGAAGCGGGAAGCAATGAGCAGTTCTTC; CDR3aa: CSVEAGSNEQFF; v_gene: TRBV29-1; d_gene: .; j_gene: TRBJ2-1; abundance: .
CDR3nt: TGTGCCAGCAGCAGGGTACTGGGAGCGGGAGCGTTGACCGGGGAGCTGTTTTTT; CDR3aa: CASSRVLGAGALTGELFF; v_gene: TRBV5-8; d_gene: TRBD2; j_gene: TRBJ2-2; abundance: .
CDR3nt: TGCAGTGCTGACATCACAGATACGCAGTATTTT; CDR3aa: CSADITDTQYF; v_gene: TRBV20-1; d_gene: .; j_gene: TRBJ2-3; abundance: .
CDR3nt: TGTGCTAGTGGTTTCACAGTAGCTTTCTTT; CDR3aa: CASGFTVAFF; v_gene: TRBV12-5; d_gene: .; j_gene: TRBJ1-1; abundance: .
CDR3nt: TGTGCCAGCAGCTTAGGGGCTAGCGGGGGAGGATCCTACGAGCAGTACTTC; CDR3aa: CASSLGASGGGSYEQYF; v_gene: TRBV7-6; d_gene: TRBD2; j_gene: TRBJ2-7; abundance: .
CDR3nt: TGTGCCAGCAGTTTAACGACAGGGCTCGGGGAAAAACTGTTTTTT; CDR3aa: CASSLTTGLGEKLFF; v_gene: TRBV27; d_gene: TRBD1; j_gene: TRBJ1-4; abundance: .
CDR3nt: TGTGCCAGCAGCAAACTAGCGGGCCCCGGGGATACGCAGTATTTT; CDR3aa: CASSKLAGPGDTQYF; v_gene: TRBV21-1; d_gene: .; j_gene: TRBJ2-3; abundance: .
CDR3nt: TGTGCCAGCAGCCGACAGAGCAATCAGCCCCAGCATTTT; CDR3aa: CASSRQSNQPQHF; v_gene: TRBV6-5; d_gene: .; j_gene: TRBJ1-5; abundance: .
CDR3nt: TGTGCCAGCAGCAACAGCGGGAGTCTAGACAATGAGCAGTTCTTC; CDR3aa: CASSNSGSLDNEQFF; v_gene: TRBV7-2; d_gene: TRBD2; j_gene: TRBJ2-1; abundance: .
CDR3nt: TGTGCCAGCATCTGGGGGGGTAACCCGAACACTGAAGCTTTCTTT; CDR3aa: CASIWGGNPNTEAFF; v_gene: TRBV5-6; d_gene: .; j_gene: TRBJ1-1; abundance: .
CDR3nt: TGTGCCAGCAGGATACCTGACAGGGGTAGGAAACTGTTTTTT; CDR3aa: CASRIPDRGRKLFF; v_gene: TRBV28; d_gene: TRBD1; j_gene: TRBJ1-4; abundance: .
CDR3nt: TGTGCCAGCAGTTTATTAGGACAGGGGAAGACCCAGTACTTC; CDR3aa: CASSLLGQGKTQYF; v_gene: TRBV27; d_gene: TRBD1; j_gene: TRBJ2-5; abundance: .
CDR3nt: TGTGCCAGCAGTTTTAGGACTAGCGGGAGTGGTTGGCAGTACTTC; CDR3aa: CASSFRTSGSGWQYF; v_gene: TRBV28; d_gene: TRBD2; j_gene: TRBJ2-5; abundance: .
CDR3nt: TGTGCCAGCAGCGATCCGGGACTAGTTACACTTGAGCAGTTCTTC; CDR3aa: CASSDPGLVTLEQFF; v_gene: TRBV2; d_gene: TRBD2; j_gene: TRBJ2-1; abundance: .
CDR3nt: TGTGCCAGCAGTTCCAGGACAGCTAGCACAGATACGCAGTATTTT; CDR3aa: CASSSRTASTDTQYF; v_gene: TRBV27; d_gene: .; j_gene: TRBJ2-3; abundance: .
CDR3nt: TGTGCCAGCAGCCCTCCGGGACTAGCGGCAACCGGGGAGCTGTTTTTT; CDR3aa: CASSPPGLAATGELFF; v_gene: TRBV4-2; d_gene: TRBD2; j_gene: TRBJ2-2; abundance: .
CDR3nt: TGTGCCAGTAGTATAGAATCGGAGGCGGGAGGGCAGTATTTT; CDR3aa: CASSIESEAGGQYF; v_gene: TRBV19; d_gene: TRBD2; j_gene: TRBJ2-3; abundance: .
CDR3nt: TGTGCCAGTAGGTTTTCCGGGCAGCCCCAGCATTTT; CDR3aa: CASRFSGQPQHF; v_gene: TRBV19; d_gene: .; j_gene: TRBJ1-5; abundance: .
CDR3nt: TGTGCCAGTAGTTCGTTAGGTCCTAGCGGGGGGCTCAATGAGCAGTTCTTC; CDR3aa: CASSSLGPSGGLNEQFF; v_gene: TRBV19; d_gene: TRBD2; j_gene: TRBJ2-1; abundance: .
CDR3nt: TGTGCCAGCAGTGGCGGGGACGGCCGTCGAGCCGAGCAGTACTTC; CDR3aa: CASSGGDGRRAEQYF; v_gene: TRBV27; d_gene: .; j_gene: TRBJ2-7; abundance: few
CDR3nt: TGTGCCAGCAGCCGGGGTGGGGTTGCAGGAAACACCATATATTTT; CDR3aa: CASSRGGVAGNTIYF; v_gene: TRBV11-2; d_gene: .; j_gene: TRBJ1-3; abundance: .
CDR3nt: TGCGCCAGCAGCCAAGTCGGACTAGCGGGGGGAGTGGAAGAGACCCAGTACTTC; CDR3aa: CASSQVGLAGGVEETQYF; v_gene: TRBV4-3; d_gene: TRBD2; j_gene: TRBJ2-5; abundance: few
CDR3nt: TGTGCCAGCAGTTCCCTCCAACTAGCGTTAAACACCGGGGAGCTGTTTTTT; CDR3aa: CASSSLQLALNTGELFF; v_gene: TRBV27; d_gene: TRBD2; j_gene: TRBJ2-2; abundance: few
CDR3nt: TGCGCCAGCAGCACCGGGACAGGGGTACTTGGCTACACCTTC; CDR3aa: CASSTGTGVLGYTF; v_gene: TRBV5-1; d_gene: TRBD1; j_gene: TRBJ1-2; abundance: once
CDR3nt: TGCGCCAGCAGCCTGGGACAGGGATTCTACGAGCAGTACTTC; CDR3aa: CASSLGQGFYEQYF; v_gene: TRBV4-1; d_gene: TRBD1; j_gene: TRBJ2-7; abundance: .
CDR3nt: TGTGCCAGCAGTTTATCGATCGTGGGCATTTCACCCCTCCACTTT; CDR3aa: CASSLSIVGISPLHF; v_gene: TRBV27; d_gene: .; j_gene: TRBJ1-6; abundance: .
CDR3nt: TGTGCCAGCAGACCCCTAGCGGGGGGGGGAACTTACAATGAGCAGTTCTTC; CDR3aa: CASRPLAGGGTYNEQFF; v_gene: TRBV2; d_gene: TRBD2; j_gene: TRBJ2-1; abundance: .
CDR3nt: TGTGCCAGCAGCTTAGCGGGACACAACACCGGGGAGCTGTTTTTT; CDR3aa: CASSLAGHNTGELFF; v_gene: TRBV7-6; d_gene: .; j_gene: TRBJ2-2; abundance: once
CDR3nt: TGTGCCAGCAGCGAACAGGGGGCCGGAAGCAATCAGCCCCAGCATTTT; CDR3aa: CASSEQGAGSNQPQHF; v_gene: TRBV7-8; d_gene: TRBD1; j_gene: TRBJ1-5; abundance: .
CDR3nt: TGCGCCAGCAGCTCTACCGGGACAGGGGGTGAAGCTTTCTTT; CDR3aa: CASSSTGTGGEAFF; v_gene: TRBV5-1; d_gene: TRBD1; j_gene: TRBJ1-1; abundance: .
CDR3nt: TGCGCCAGCAGCCTGGAGCCGGGGGGAACCTACGAGCAGTACTTC; CDR3aa: CASSLEPGGTYEQYF; v_gene: TRBV4-3; d_gene: TRBD2; j_gene: TRBJ2-7; abundance: .
CDR3nt: TGTGCCAGTAGTAGCAGCCGTGAGGGTAACACTGAAGCTTTCTTT; CDR3aa: CASSSSREGNTEAFF; v_gene: TRBV19; d_gene: .; j_gene: TRBJ1-1; abundance: .